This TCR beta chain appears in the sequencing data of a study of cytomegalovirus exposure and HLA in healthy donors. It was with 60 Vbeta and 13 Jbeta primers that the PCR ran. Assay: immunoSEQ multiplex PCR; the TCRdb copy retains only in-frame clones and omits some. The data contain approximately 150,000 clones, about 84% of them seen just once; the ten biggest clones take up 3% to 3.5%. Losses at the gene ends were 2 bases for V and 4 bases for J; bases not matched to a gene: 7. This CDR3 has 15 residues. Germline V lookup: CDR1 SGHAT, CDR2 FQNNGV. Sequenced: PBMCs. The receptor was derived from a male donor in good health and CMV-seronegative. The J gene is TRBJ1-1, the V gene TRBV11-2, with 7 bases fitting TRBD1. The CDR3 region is CASSLSDTGATEAFF. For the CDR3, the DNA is TGTGCCAGCAGCTTAAGTGATACAGGGGCCACTGAAGCTTTCTTT.